Following are 8 T cell receptor beta chains from one sample sequenced in a study of shared clonotypes between healthy human individuals. Libraries were prepared by immunoSEQ multiplex PCR; TCRdb keeps only in-frame clonotypes and omits some of them. The table shows a few million clones, with 93% occurring only once. The sequenced material came from naive CD4+ T cells from PBMCs. Subset specified: CD45RA+ positively selected. These receptors originate from a man aged 18 to 30 in good health. Some clones in this sample may be carry-over from other donors' samples.

This clone has only a few counts. The chain employs TRBV2 and TRBJ1-1, with D uncertain. The V and J ends lost 7 bases and 0 bases respectively, with 15 bases between them. The CDR3 sequence is 15 residues long. Germline V lookup: CDR1 SNHLY, CDR2 FYNNEI. As DNA, the CDR3 is TGTGCCAGCACCTACGCGGGAGTAATGAACACTGAAGCTTTCTTT. This sequence encodes CASTYAGVMNTEAFF.

A remark on this clone: Other DNA sequences within the sample encode an identical CDR3. The chain links TRBV9 to TRBJ1-5; no clear D. CDR3 length: 13 amino acids. Trimming took off 0 bases at V and 4 bases at J, with 5 bases between the two ends. The V gene's germline CDR1 is SGDLS and CDR2 YYNGEE. The chain's CDR3 is CASSVAGNQPQHF. CDR3 sequence (DNA): TGTGCCAGCAGCGTAGCGGGGAATCAGCCCCAGCATTTT. Combining the CDR3 with reference TRBV9 and TRBJ1-5 gives the whole variable domain DSGVTQTPKHLITATGQRVTLRCSPRSGDLSVYWYQQSLDQGLQFLIQYYNGEERAKGNILERFSAQQFPDLHSELNLSSLELGDSALYFCASSVAGNQPQHFGDGTRLSIL.

This clone has just a few counts. V gene TRBV28 combines with J gene TRBJ1-1; 10 positions match TRBD1. Germline V lookup: CDR1 MDHEN, CDR2 SYDVKM. Trimming cost V 3 bases and J 5 bases; bases outside gene matches: 6. This CDR3 is built from 15 residues. CDR3 bases: TGTGCCAGCAGTTTGCCGACAGGGGGCGTTACTGAAGCTTTCTTT. This encodes CASSLPTGGVTEAFF. Complete variable domain (other parts from reference TRBV28 and TRBJ1-1): DVKVTQSSRYLVKRTGEKVFLECVQDMDHENMFWYRQDPGLGLRLIYFSYDVKMKEKGDIPEGYSVSREKKERFSLILESASTNQTSMYLCASSLPTGGVTEAFFGQGTRLTVV.

On this clone itself: The same CDR3 also results from other DNA sequences found in this sample. The V gene is TRBV9, the J gene TRBJ2-3, with D tentatively TRBD2 (5 bases). The germline gives CDR1 SGDLS, CDR2 YYNGEE. With 3 bases removed from V and 1 base from J, the gap between germline ends came to 6 bases. This CDR3 is built from 13 residues. CDR3 residues: CASSAGGTDTQYF. The DNA of the CDR3 is TGTGCCAGCAGCGCCGGGGGCACAGATACGCAGTATTTT.

The rearrangement uses TRBV29-1 and TRBJ2-3; D unresolved. The CDR3 contains 13 residues. Trimming removed 7 bases at V and 4 bases at J, with 15 bases between. Germline CDR1 and CDR2: SQVTM and ANQGSEA. The CDR3 nucleotides read TGCAGCGCCCAGCTCCGGTTGGCAGATACGCAGTATTTT. Translating it yields CSAQLRLADTQYF.

The chain carries TRBV27 and TRBJ2-1; 7 nucleotides align to TRBD1. Trimming took 4 bases from V and 8 from J; bases not matched to a gene: 5. CDR1 and CDR2 from the germline V gene are MNHEY and SMNVEV (reference sequence). This CDR3 is built from 13 residues. The CDR3 loop reads CASSSNRGHEQFF. The CDR3 bases are TGTGCCAGCAGTTCCAACAGGGGTCATGAGCAGTTCTTC.

The chain combines TRBV6-6 with TRBJ1-4, with 8 bases lining up with TRBD1. With 6 bases clipped from V and 1 base from J, the junction kept 7 bases outside the gene matches. The CDR3 extends over 16 amino acids. The germline gives CDR1 MNHNY, CDR2 SVGAGI (reference sequence). The CDR3 spells CASRHSTGETNEKLFF. CDR3 coding DNA: TGTGCCAGCAGACACTCGACAGGGGAAACTAATGAAAAACTGTTTTTT.

The genes are TRBV9 and TRBJ2-5; 10 bases line up with TRBD2. The CDR3 contains 16 residues. V shed 0 bases, J shed 4 bases, and the junction held 6 bases outside the gene matches. Germline V CDR1 and CDR2: SGDLS, YYNGEE. The DNA for the CDR3 is TGTGCCAGCAGCGTAGAGCCTAGCGGGAGCGGAGAGACCCAGTACTTC. Translated, it gives CASSVEPSGSGETQYF.